This passage covers 26 T cell receptor beta chains from one sample sequenced in a study of TIL therapy for anti-PD-1-resistant metastatic lung cancer. The libraries were made with immunoSEQ v3. Assay used: immunoSEQ multiplex PCR; TCRdb lists only in-frame clones, some missing. The sample yields tens of thousands of clones, around 64% seen once. Time point: pre-treatment sample, taken before nivolumab and TIL therapy. Tumor tissue came from excised metastases, mostly pleural nodules or supraclavicular lymph nodes. The sample here was tumor tissue, taken at baseline. The receptors originated from a person aged 25-80 years with non-small cell lung cancer.

The chain links TRBV7-9 to TRBJ2-7, with TRBD2 as a possible D gene (6 bases). The CDR3 has 13 amino acids. Germline assignment: CDR1 SEHNR and CDR2 FQNEAQ (reference sequence). Trimming cost V 5 bases and J 6 bases, with 14 bases left between them. CDR3 amino acids: CASSPGGAGEQYF. DNA of the CDR3: TGTGCCAGCAGCCCCGGCGGGGCTGGCGAGCAGTACTTC.

The J gene is TRBJ2-1, the V gene TRBV29-1; TRBD1 or TRBD2 may be the D gene (5 bases each). The V gene's germline CDR1 is SQVTM and CDR2 ANQGSEA. The CDR3 extends over 11 amino acids. Trimming left V 1 base short and J 10 bases short, with 8 bases between. The CDR3 DNA reads TGCAGCGTTGAAGGGTGGGGGGAGCAGTTCTTC. Residues: CSVEGWGEQFF.

The chain joins TRBV7-2 to TRBJ1-5; a possible D gene is TRBD1 (5 bases). Germline assignment: CDR1 SGHTA and CDR2 FQGNSA. The CDR3 contains 16 residues. V gave up 5 bases and J gave up 4 bases, with 18 bases separating them. In nucleotides, the CDR3 is TGTGCCAGCAGCATAGGGACCTTTCGGGGAAATCAGCCCCAGCATTTT. It is translated as CASSIGTFRGNQPQHF.

The chain recombines TRBV7-9 with TRBJ1-5; D is undetermined. This CDR3 spans 13 amino acids. CDR1 is SEHNR, CDR2 FQNEAQ, per germline (reference sequence). Trimming removed 5 bases at V and 8 bases at J, with 13 bases between. The chain's CDR3 is CASSHGTPKPQHF. CDR3 in DNA: TGTGCCAGCAGCCACGGCACACCCAAGCCCCAGCATTTT.

J is TRBJ2-3 and V is TRBV29-1, with a tentative D call TRBD2 (7 bases). Deletions cut 7 bases from V and 0 bases from J, with 17 bases between. This CDR3 is built from 15 residues. CDR1 and CDR2 (germline): SQVTM, ANQGSEA. CDR3 in DNA: TGCAGCGCCCCGAGGGAGGGGGGGAGCACAGATACGCAGTATTTT. It specifies CSAPREGGSTDTQYF.

The chain carries TRBV9 and TRBJ2-7; 8 bases match TRBD1. The CDR3 is 15 residues long. The junction had 9 bases not matched to a gene; V was cut back by 5 bases and J by 2 bases. The V gene's germline CDR1 is SGDLS and CDR2 YYNGEE. The CDR3 reads CASSRGQGITYEQYF. The DNA of the CDR3 is TGTGCCAGCAGTAGAGGACAGGGAATAACCTACGAGCAGTACTTC.

This chain connects TRBV7-2 to TRBJ1-3, with unresolved D. Germline V gene sequence: CDR1 SGHTA, CDR2 FQGNSA. The length of the CDR3 is 14 residues. The V end lost 8 bases, the J end lost 0 bases, and 11 bases lay between the germline ends. CDR3 bases: TGTGCCAGCGGCGACCGGGTCTCTGGAAACACCATATATTTT. This gives the protein CASGDRVSGNTIYF.

The rearrangement links TRBV5-1 to TRBJ2-3, with D perhaps TRBD1 or TRBD2 (6 bases each). The CDR3 has 15 amino acids. Looked up from germline, CDR1 is SGHRS and CDR2 is YFSETQ. Trimming shortened V by 10 bases and J by 5 bases, and 23 bases separated the two germline ends. Here the CDR3 DNA reads TGCGCCCCCTGGGGGGTAAAGGGGGTCGAAGATACGCAGTATTTT. It encodes CAPWGVKGVEDTQYF.

This chain connects TRBV27 to TRBJ2-3, with D tentatively TRBD1 (5 bases). Trimming cost V 6 bases and J 1 base, with 11 bases left between them. The CDR3 totals 14 residues. The germline CDR1 and CDR2 sequences are MNHEY and SMNVEV (reference sequence). CDR3 bases: TGTGCCAGCAGCACGGTGGGGCGCACAGATACGCAGTATTTT. Translating gives CASSTVGRTDTQYF.

This chain connects TRBV7-9 to TRBJ2-7; D gene uncertain. Trimming pared 0 bases from V and 7 bases from J, leaving 10 bases between. The CDR3 sequence is 13 residues long. Germline values: CDR1 SEHNR, CDR2 FQNEAQ (reference sequence). In nucleotides, the CDR3 is TGTGCCAGCAGCTTAGCGGGGTTGATTGAGCAGTACTTC. This translates into CASSLAGLIEQYF.

This clone has a handful of counts. V is TRBV25-1 and J is TRBJ1-5; weak D call: TRBD1 (5 bases). The CDR3 consists of 12 residues. Between the trimmed V and J ends, which lost 7 bases and 5 bases, there was a span of 9 bases. Germline V gene lookup returns CDR1 MGHDK and CDR2 SYGVNS. The CDR3 loop is CASNVGDQPQHF. For the CDR3, the DNA is TGTGCCAGCAACGTAGGGGATCAGCCCCAGCATTTT.

This clone was seen once. Other DNA sequences in the same sample also yield this CDR3. V gene TRBV6-4 combines with J gene TRBJ2-3, with D perhaps TRBD1 (5 bases). CDR1 and CDR2 from the germline V gene are MRHNA and SNTAGT. V was clipped by 3 bases and J by 4 bases, with 8 bases between them. CDR3 length: 13 residues. Here the CDR3 DNA reads TGTGCCAGCAGTGATAGGGGTTCAGATACGCAGTATTTT. Translation: CASSDRGSDTQYF.

The J gene is TRBJ1-6, the V gene TRBV5-6; a weak D match, TRBD1 (5 bases). The CDR3 is made up of 14 amino acids. V dropped 1 base and J dropped 13 bases, with 15 bases sitting between them. Germline V gene data show CDR1 as SGHDT and CDR2 as YYEEEE. The DNA of the CDR3 is TGTGCCAGCAGCTTGACGGGGCAAAACTCTCCCCTCCACTTT. Amino acids: CASSLTGQNSPLHF.

This chain uses TRBV11-2 with TRBJ2-1; D gene ambiguous. With 5 bases removed from V and 7 bases from J, the gap between germline ends came to 6 bases. The germline gives CDR1 SGHAT, CDR2 FQNNGV. The CDR3 is 11 residues long. CDR3 DNA sequence: TGTGCCAGCAGCACCCTGAATGAGCAGTTCTTC. Encoded protein: CASSTLNEQFF.

The V call is TRBV11-2, the J call TRBJ2-5; 12 bases are shared with TRBD2. CDR1 is SGHAT and CDR2 is FQNNGV in the germline V gene. J lost 4 bases, V lost 5 bases, and 11 bases had no gene match. CDR3 length: 17 residues. For the CDR3, the DNA is TGTGCCAGCAGCACCGGACTAGCGGGATGGGTTCGAGAGACCCAGTACTTC. This gives the protein CASSTGLAGWVRETQYF.

The chain joins TRBV19 to TRBJ2-5; possibly TRBD2 for D (5 bases). The V end lost 5 bases, the J end lost 7 bases, and 17 bases lay between the germline ends. The CDR3 sequence is 14 residues long. Germline V gene sequence: CDR1 LNHDA, CDR2 SQIVND (reference sequence). In nucleotides, the CDR3 is TGTGCCAGTAGTTTGGGAGCCGAAGGGTCGACCCAGTACTTC. Translated, it gives CASSLGAEGSTQYF.

The chain joins TRBV29-1 to TRBJ2-5; D gene unclear. Germline lookup yields CDR1 SQVTM and CDR2 ANQGSEA. The CDR3 runs 12 residues. Trimming cost V 6 bases and J 5 bases, with 13 bases left between them. The CDR3 bases are TGCAGCGTCATCCTAACCGGGGAGACCCAGTACTTC. Amino acids: CSVILTGETQYF.

The chain uses TRBV7-8 and TRBJ2-1, with TRBD1 identical over 8 bases. J was trimmed by 0 bases and V by 1 base; bases with no gene match: 2. CDR3 length: 16 residues. Germline lookup yields CDR1 SGHVS and CDR2 FQNEAQ. The CDR3 reads CASSLEGTGSYNEQFF. The CDR3 DNA is TGTGCCAGCAGCTTAGAAGGGACAGGCTCCTACAATGAGCAGTTCTTC.

This chain uses TRBV27 with TRBJ2-7; D uncertain. V was pared by 6 bases and J by 2 bases, with 11 bases between. CDR1 is MNHEY, CDR2 SMNVEV, per germline (reference sequence). The CDR3 consists of 13 residues. CDR3 coding DNA: TGTGCCAGCAGATCCACTAACACCTACGAGCAGTACTTC. Amino acids: CASRSTNTYEQYF.

J is TRBJ2-2 and V is TRBV5-6, with D maybe TRBD2 (5 bases). Germline lookup yields CDR1 SGHDT and CDR2 YYEEEE. V was shortened by 1 base and J by 5 bases, with 15 bases between the two germline ends. The CDR3 extends over 16 amino acids. The chain's CDR3 is CASSLRLGRLTGELFF. CDR3 coding DNA: TGTGCCAGCAGCTTGAGGCTTGGTCGACTAACCGGGGAGCTGTTTTTT.

This clone appeared once. The chain has TRBV9 and TRBJ1-1; possible D gene TRBD1, 6 bases. V lost 3 bases, J lost 2 bases, and 8 bases lay in between. Germline CDR1 is SGDLS and CDR2 is YYNGEE. CDR3 length: 13 amino acids. The CDR3 protein is CASSGGGNTEAFF. CDR3 nucleotide sequence: TGTGCCAGCAGCGGTGGGGGCAACACTGAAGCTTTCTTT.

The chain couples TRBV9 to TRBJ2-3, with unresolved D. This CDR3 spans 14 amino acids. From germline, CDR1 is SGDLS and CDR2 YYNGEE. V dropped 0 bases and J dropped 0 bases, with 5 bases sitting between them. This chain's CDR3 is CASSVAGSTDTQYF. The CDR3 nucleotides are TGTGCCAGCAGCGTAGCGGGTAGCACAGATACGCAGTATTTT.

This clone showed up just a few times. One junction end does not reproduce the germline sequence, and a read error may be involved. The rearrangement links TRBV27 to TRBJ2-7; a possible D gene is TRBD2 (7 bases). CDR1 and CDR2 (germline): MNHEY, SMNVEV (reference sequence). This CDR3 has 14 amino acids. CDR3 DNA sequence: TGTGCCACCAGTTTGGGGGGGGCGAGCTACGAGCAGTACTTC. As protein: CATSLGGASYEQYF.

This clone came up once. The chain combines TRBV28 with TRBJ1-5; possible D gene TRBD1, 5 bases. V lost 3 bases, J lost 0 bases, and 21 bases lay in between. The CDR3 consists of 19 residues. The germline V gene encodes CDR1 MDHEN and CDR2 SYDVKM. The CDR3 loop reads CASSLGGYSGQDSNQPQHF. CDR3 DNA: TGTGCCAGCAGTTTGGGGGGGTATTCTGGGCAAGATAGCAATCAGCCCCAGCATTTT.

The rearrangement joins TRBV5-6 to TRBJ1-4, with D unclear. Trimming left V 5 bases short and J 0 bases short, with 11 bases between. The germline V gene has CDR1 SGHDT and CDR2 YYEEEE. CDR3 length: 15 residues. The CDR3 region has the DNA TGTGCCAGCAGAGAGGGCGGCACAACTAATGAAAAACTGTTTTTT. As protein: CASREGGTTNEKLFF.

This clone was counted a few times. The V and J genes are TRBV4-3 and TRBJ1-4; no clear D gene. This CDR3 spans 15 amino acids. Germline V CDR1 and CDR2: LGHNA, YSLEER. Trimming took 4 bases from V and 0 from J, leaving 9 bases between them. DNA of the CDR3: TGCGCCAGCAGCCGCTCCCCTGCAACTAATGAAAAACTGTTTTTT. It codes for CASSRSPATNEKLFF.